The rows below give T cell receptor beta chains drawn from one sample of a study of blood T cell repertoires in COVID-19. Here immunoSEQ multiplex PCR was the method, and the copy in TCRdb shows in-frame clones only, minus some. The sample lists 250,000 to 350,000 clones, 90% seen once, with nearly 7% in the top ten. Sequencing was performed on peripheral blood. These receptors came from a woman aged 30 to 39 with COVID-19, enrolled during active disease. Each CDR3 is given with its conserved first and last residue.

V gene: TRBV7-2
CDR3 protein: CASSLGPGQETQYF

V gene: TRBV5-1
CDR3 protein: CASSLTGEPTEAFF

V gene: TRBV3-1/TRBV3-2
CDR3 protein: CASRRNREPGNTIYF

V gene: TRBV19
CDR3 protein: CASSAQMNTEAFF

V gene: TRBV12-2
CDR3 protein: CASRLPTSTSANTGELFF

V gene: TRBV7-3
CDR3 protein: CASSSFGGGGELFF

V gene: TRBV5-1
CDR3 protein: CASSSLAGTSNEQFF

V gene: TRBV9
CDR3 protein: CASSAGTGGWTEAFF

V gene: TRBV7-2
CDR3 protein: CASSLAASTDTQYF

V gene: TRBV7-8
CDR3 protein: CASRREPSTDTQYF

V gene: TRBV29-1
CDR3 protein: CSVGGFRNTEAFF

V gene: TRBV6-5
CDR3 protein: CASSYVLTGELFF

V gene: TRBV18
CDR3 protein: CASSFQGDTEAFF

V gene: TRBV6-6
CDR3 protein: CAGQGGTEAFF

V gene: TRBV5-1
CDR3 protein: CASSLDRNTEAFF

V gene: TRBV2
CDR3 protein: CASRRANQPQHF

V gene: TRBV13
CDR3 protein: CASTAGSGAFF

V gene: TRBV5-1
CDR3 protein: CASRSSSGAQETQYF

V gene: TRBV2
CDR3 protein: CASSPRKGASNQPQHF

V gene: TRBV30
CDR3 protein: CAWDPRGTEETQYF

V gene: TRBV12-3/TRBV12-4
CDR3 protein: CASSLGGKETQYF

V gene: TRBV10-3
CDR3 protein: CAISDIGTTQETQYF

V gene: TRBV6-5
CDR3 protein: CASTRGSGAGYTF

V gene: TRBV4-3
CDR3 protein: CASSQAGGEEKLFF

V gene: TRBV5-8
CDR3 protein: CASSRGGGTGANVLTF

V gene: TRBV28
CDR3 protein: CASRPTPTGGYGYTF

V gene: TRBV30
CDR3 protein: CAWRTGVSPLHF

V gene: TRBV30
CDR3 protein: CAWGRQTDTQYF

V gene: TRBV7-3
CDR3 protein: CASSPFGGGTGELFF

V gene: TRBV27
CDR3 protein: CASSTKVGLNTDTQYF

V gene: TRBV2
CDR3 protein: CATQAGGGHYNEQFF

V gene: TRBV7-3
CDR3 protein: CASSFLGTKDNEQFF

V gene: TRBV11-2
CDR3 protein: CASSQGEGERWYNEQFF

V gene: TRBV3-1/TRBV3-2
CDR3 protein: CASSQHRGPVEAFF

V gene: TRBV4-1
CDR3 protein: CASSRQIDQETQYF

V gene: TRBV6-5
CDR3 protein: CASIPRWDSLGPQHF

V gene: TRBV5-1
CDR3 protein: CASSSSGRAENEQFF

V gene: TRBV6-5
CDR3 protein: CASISGKSQNTEAFF

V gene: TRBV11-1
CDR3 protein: CASSIQPSGANVLTF

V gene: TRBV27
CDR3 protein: CASSRTGAPNEKLFF

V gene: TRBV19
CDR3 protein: CASSIRGQNTEAFF

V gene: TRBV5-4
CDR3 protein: CASSFPGSTEAFF

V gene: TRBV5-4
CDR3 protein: CASSYEPAGGLETQYF

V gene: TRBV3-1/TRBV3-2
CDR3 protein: CASSPQGNNNQPQHF